A selection of T cell receptor beta chains follows, all from one sample in a study of blood T cell repertoires in COVID-19. Sequencing used immunoSEQ multiplex PCR; TCRdb keeps in-frame clones, though not all of them. The sample lists about 440,000 clones, approximately 90% occurring once. Sequencing was carried out using PBMCs or T cells enriched from blood (not recorded which). These receptors came from a woman in her late teens or twenties with acute COVID-19. Each CDR3 is given with its conserved first and last residue. Fields, in order: D gene, J gene, clone size, V gene, CDR3 protein, CDR3 DNA. A D gene is named only where the DNA matches it firmly. A row's size may be missing; if present it is once, few, many or a size class.

TRBD1 TRBJ2-7 - TRBV5-4 CASSLEQGASYEQYF TGTGCCAGCAGCTTGGAACAGGGGGCTTCCTACGAGCAGTACTTC
TRBD1 TRBJ1-2 - TRBV28 CASREGAHGYTF TGTGCCAGCAGGGAGGGGGCTCATGGCTACACCTTC
TRBD2 TRBJ2-1 once TRBV7-9 CASSYGLAGVGNEQFF TGTGCCAGCAGTTACGGACTAGCGGGAGTGGGGAATGAGCAGTTCTTC
- TRBJ2-3 - TRBV7-2 CASSLGPKGGADTQYF TGTGCCAGCAGCTTAGGTCCGAAAGGAGGAGCAGATACGCAGTATTTT
- TRBJ1-1 once TRBV19 CASSIDRRGNTEAFF TGTGCCAGTAGTATAGATCGTAGAGGGAACACTGAAGCTTTCTTT
TRBD1 TRBJ2-5 - TRBV5-1 CASSLSNTRGQETQYF TGCGCCAGCAGCTTGAGCAATACCAGGGGGCAAGAGACCCAGTACTTC
- TRBJ2-7 - TRBV10-1 CASRFRETYYEQYF TGCGCCAGTAGGTTTAGGGAGACCTACTACGAGCAGTACTTC
TRBD2 TRBJ2-5 once TRBV27 CASSYEAGGPSETQYF TGTGCCAGCAGTTACGAAGCGGGAGGGCCAAGTGAGACCCAGTACTTC
- TRBJ2-1 - TRBV7-2 CASSSSTFNEQFF TGTGCCAGCAGCTCTTCAACATTCAATGAGCAGTTCTTC
- TRBJ1-2 - TRBV4-3 CASSQGPVTGYTF TGCGCCAGCAGCCAAGGTCCGGTTACGGGCTACACCTTC
TRBD1 TRBJ2-3 - TRBV5-1 CASSLEGDRPTDTQYF TGCGCCAGCAGCTTGGAGGGGGACAGACCCACAGATACGCAGTATTTT
TRBD2 TRBJ2-5 - TRBV9 CASSSSGLVGETQYF TGTGCCAGCAGCTCATCGGGACTAGTGGGGGAGACCCAGTACTTC
- TRBJ2-7 - TRBV2 CASSDRASYEQYF TGTGCCAGCAGTGACAGGGCTTCCTACGAGCAGTACTTC
- TRBJ1-6 - TRBV6-6 CASQNQFSSYNSPLHF TGTGCCAGTCAGAACCAATTCAGCTCCTATAATTCACCCCTCCACTTT
TRBD1 TRBJ2-5 - TRBV18 CASSPRRQGVKTQYF TGTGCCAGCTCACCTCGTAGACAGGGGGTAAAGACCCAGTACTTC
- TRBJ2-7 - TRBV27 CASSFRGERYEQYF TGTGCCAGCAGTTTTAGGGGCGAGCGCTACGAGCAGTACTTC
- TRBJ2-7 - TRBV28 CASSSGYEQYF TGTGCCAGCAGTTCGGGCTACGAGCAGTACTTC
TRBD1 TRBJ1-5 - TRBV18 CASSPSDRTNQPQHF TGTGCCAGCTCACCATCGGACAGGACGAATCAGCCCCAGCATTTT
- TRBJ2-3 - TRBV7-2 CASSLALGSASADTQYF TGTGCCAGCAGCTTAGCGCTCGGGTCAGCTAGCGCAGATACGCAGTATTTT
- TRBJ2-1 - TRBV6-5 CASSPGQHNEQFF TGTGCCAGCAGTCCCGGACAGCACAATGAGCAGTTCTTC
TRBD1 TRBJ2-7 - TRBV6-1 CASSDYTGTGTYEQYF TGTGCCAGCAGTGATTACACCGGGACAGGGACCTACGAGCAGTACTTC
- TRBJ1-2 - TRBV4-1 CASSQDVSALDYRGYTF TGCGCCAGCAGCCAAGATGTGTCCGCCCTAGATTATAGGGGCTACACCTTC
- TRBJ2-3 once TRBV7-9 CASSLVASTDTQYF TGTGCCAGCAGCTTAGTGGCTAGCACAGATACGCAGTATTTT
- TRBJ1-1 - TRBV27 CASSYRGSYVTEAFF TGTGCCAGCAGTTATAGGGGCAGTTATGTCACTGAAGCTTTCTTT